The 5 T cell receptor beta chains below were found in one sample sequenced in a study of beta chain features in type 1 diabetes. Of the isolated RNA, all was reverse transcribed, and so the sequenced material was expressed TCRB transcripts. Data came from immunoSEQ multiplex PCR; TCRdb stores just in-frame clones and leaves some out. The data show more than 150,000 clones, 10% to 15% seen once. Material for sequencing was central memory CD4+ T cells from blood. All receptors come from a woman aged 18 to 35 in good health.

This rearrangement joins TRBV19 to TRBJ2-1, with TRBD2 matching over 8 bases. Germline V gene sequence: CDR1 LNHDA, CDR2 SQIVND (reference sequence). The ends lost 10 bases at V and 8 bases at J; junction bases unmatched: 16. This CDR3 is built from 15 residues. In nucleotides, the CDR3 is TGTGCCACCTCACTGGCGGCGGGAGGAGGGGATGAGCAGTTCTTC. It codes for CATSLAAGGGDEQFF.

The gene calls are TRBV27 and TRBJ1-1; 10 bases line up with TRBD1. V shed 5 bases, J shed 1 base, and the junction held 7 bases outside the gene matches. The germline CDR1 and CDR2 sequences are MNHEY and SMNVEV (reference sequence). The CDR3 is 16 residues long. CDR3 in amino acids: CASSDRGRLENTEAFF. Written as DNA, the CDR3 is TGTGCCAGCAGTGACAGGGGGCGACTTGAGAACACTGAAGCTTTCTTT.

V is TRBV6-5 and J is TRBJ2-6, with D perhaps TRBD1 (6 bases). CDR1 is MNHEY, CDR2 SVGAGI, per germline. Trimming stripped 6 bases from V and 13 bases from J, with 22 bases between. The CDR3 length is 15 residues. The CDR3 DNA follows: TGTGCCAGCAGCTATCCGAGGCAGGGGAGTGTGGTCCTGACTTTC. This gives the protein CASSYPRQGSVVLTF.

The chain is built from TRBV7-3 and TRBJ2-6, with D possibly TRBD1 on 6 matching bases. This CDR3 is 17 amino acids long. Trimming pared 5 bases from V and 4 bases from J, leaving 18 bases between. In germline, CDR1 is SGHTA, CDR2 FQGTGA. Here the CDR3 reads CASSPRQGNTGANVLTF. CDR3 sequence (DNA): TGTGCCAGCAGCCCTCGGCAGGGGAATACCGGGGCCAACGTCCTGACTTTC.

The sample holds a few counts of this clone. The genes are TRBV28 and TRBJ1-2, with D perhaps TRBD1 (6 bases). V was pared by 6 bases and J by 8 bases, with 19 bases between. Germline CDR1 reads MDHEN; CDR2 reads SYDVKM. The CDR3 consists of 14 residues. The CDR3 spells CASRDRGGSIGYTF. Written as DNA, the CDR3 is TGTGCCAGCAGAGACCGGGGGGGCTCAATAGGCTACACCTTC.